The 32 T cell receptor beta chains in this list originate from one sample, sequenced in a study of cytomegalovirus exposure and HLA in healthy donors (dated by TCRdb to about 2017). Library generation was performed with the immunoSEQ multiplex PCR assay. For the multiplex PCR, a mixture combining 60 forward primers for TCR Vbeta segments and 13 reverse primers for TCR Jbeta segments was used. TCRdb took over this immuneACCESS table, retaining in-frame rearrangements with V and J assigned. Such tables are incomplete; in checked studies, under half of the missing clones stem from an unresolved V gene, and the remainder is unexplained. The sample profile shows about 93,000 clones; around four fifths of them were found once. The ten largest clones capture about 1.9% of the sample. Sequences were obtained from PBMCs. The receptor source for this set is a boy aged 5-17 years in good health and CMV-seronegative.

The J gene is TRBJ2-3, the V gene TRBV7-3, with 8 bases aligning to TRBD2. This CDR3 comprises 14 residues. Germline loops: CDR1 SGHTA, CDR2 FQGTGA. The ends lost 6 bases at V and 4 bases at J; junction bases unmatched: 6. The CDR3 DNA sequence: TGTGCCAGCAGTTCGGGAGGGCCCCCAGATACGCAGTATTTT. Amino acid sequence: CASSSGGPPDTQYF. Looking up the rest from reference TRBV7-3 and TRBJ2-3 gives the full variable domain: GAGVSQTPSNKVTEKGKYVELRCDPISGHTALYWYRQSLGQGPEFLIYFQGTGAADDSGLPNDRFFAVRPEGSVSTLKIQRTERGDSAVYLCASSSGGPPDTQYFGPGTRLTVL.

The V call is TRBV6-6, the J call TRBJ1-4, with 7 positions matching TRBD1. CDR3 length equals 15 residues. Germline assignment: CDR1 MNHNY and CDR2 SVGAGI (reference sequence). Trimming cost V 2 bases and J 4 bases; bases outside gene matches: 4. Here the CDR3 DNA reads TGTGCCAGCAGTTACCCGGGACAGATTAATGAAAAACTGTTTTTT. This sequence encodes CASSYPGQINEKLFF.

The chain recombines TRBV6-6 with TRBJ2-7, with 9 bases identical to TRBD1. Trimming cost V 11 bases and J 0 bases; bases outside gene matches: 11. The length of the CDR3 is 15 residues. Looked up from germline, CDR1 is MNHNY and CDR2 is SVGAGI (reference sequence). The CDR3 DNA is TGTGCCGTACAGGGGGCGAACCCTAGCTCCTACGAGCAGTACTTC. It translates to CAVQGANPSSYEQYF.

V is TRBV30 and J is TRBJ1-6, with 7 bases matching TRBD1. Trimming cost V 2 bases and J 7 bases; bases outside gene matches: 5. Per the germline V gene, CDR1 is GTSNPN and CDR2 is SVGIG (reference sequence). The CDR3 runs 14 residues. CDR3 DNA sequence: TGTGCCTGGAGTCGACAGGGAAGCAATTCACCCCTCCACTTT. Its protein product is CAWSRQGSNSPLHF.

The J gene is TRBJ2-5, the V gene TRBV5-6; 8 bases are shared with TRBD1. The V gene end was trimmed by 4 bases and the J gene end by 1 base; junction bases not matched to a gene: 9. The CDR3 contains 16 residues. CDR1 SGHDT and CDR2 YYEEEE come from the germline V gene. CDR3 sequence reads: CASSLTGQGIQETQYF. The CDR3 DNA sequence: TGTGCCAGCAGCCTTACTGGACAGGGTATCCAAGAGACCCAGTACTTC.

This chain links TRBV5-1 with TRBJ1-1; 9 bases are shared with TRBD1. Germline CDR1 SGHRS, CDR2 YFSETQ. Trimming took 3 bases from V and 4 from J; bases not matched to a gene: 4. CDR3 size: 14 residues. Written as DNA, the CDR3 is TGCGCCAGCAGCTACAGACAGGGGGGCACTGAAGCTTTCTTT. Its translation: CASSYRQGGTEAFF. Full variable domain (rest looked up from reference TRBV5-1 and TRBJ1-1): KAGVTQTPRYLIKTRGQQVTLSCSPISGHRSVSWYQQTPGQGLQFLFEYFSETQRNKGNFPGRFSGRQFSNSRSEMNVSTLELGDSALYLCASSYRQGGTEAFFGQGTRLTVV.

The genes are TRBV11-2 and TRBJ1-1; D may be TRBD1 (5 bases). CDR3 length equals 16 residues. In germline, CDR1 is SGHAT, CDR2 FQNNGV. V lost 4 bases and J lost 6, with 21 bases in between. The CDR3, as DNA: TGTGCCAGCAGCTATGATCCGGGCCTCGGGGGATCTGAAGCTTTCTTT. This translates into CASSYDPGLGGSEAFF. Complete variable domain (other parts from reference TRBV11-2 and TRBJ1-1): EAGVAQSPRYKIIEKRQSVAFWCNPISGHATLYWYQQILGQGPKLLIQFQNNGVVDDSQLPKDRFSAERLKGVDSTLKIQPAKLEDSAVYLCASSYDPGLGGSEAFFGQGTRLTVV.

The sample holds a few counts of this clone. This chain's CDR3 is CASSARRDRDFSPLHF. The DNA of the CDR3 is TGTGCCAGCAGTGCCCGTCGGGACAGGGATTTTTCACCCCTCCACTTT. The V gene is TRBV25-1, the J gene TRBJ1-6; 9 bases map to TRBD1. There are 16 residues in the CDR3. The V and J ends lost 4 bases and 9 bases, in that order; junction bases with no gene match: 10. Germline lookup yields CDR1 MGHDK and CDR2 SYGVNS.

The CDR3 is CAWSVLRGRMPYNEQFF. The CDR3 coding sequence is TGTGCCTGGAGTGTACTAAGAGGTAGGATGCCCTACAATGAGCAGTTCTTC. V is TRBV30 and J is TRBJ2-1, with D unclear. Germline V gene sequence: CDR1 GTSNPN, CDR2 SVGIG (reference sequence). Between the trimmed V and J ends, which lost 0 bases and 2 bases, there was a span of 17 bases. The length of the CDR3 is 17 residues.

The chain employs TRBV7-3 and TRBJ2-1; 10 bases are a match to TRBD2. V lost 4 bases and J lost 7; bases outside the gene matches: 4. Germline V gives CDR1 SGHTA, CDR2 FQGTGA. The CDR3 covers 14 residues. The CDR3 here is CASSSASGRNEQFF. In DNA, the CDR3 is TGTGCCAGCAGCTCCGCTAGCGGGAGAAATGAGCAGTTCTTC.

This sequence joins TRBV9 and TRBJ1-1, with D possibly matching TRBD1 (5 bases). There are 14 residues in the CDR3. Germline V lookup: CDR1 SGDLS, CDR2 YYNGEE. The V end lost 0 bases, the J end lost 4 bases, and 10 bases lay between the germline ends. The CDR3 loop reads CASSVGMGPTEAFF. DNA of the CDR3: TGTGCCAGCAGCGTAGGTATGGGGCCCACTGAAGCTTTCTTT.

This chain connects TRBV27 to TRBJ1-2, with D possibly TRBD1 on 6 matching bases. Germline-derived CDR1 and CDR2 are MNHEY and SMNVEV (reference sequence). V was shortened by 7 bases and J by 6 bases, with 12 bases between the two germline ends. The CDR3 sequence is 12 residues long. This CDR3 is CASKTGQDGYTF. CDR3 coding DNA: TGTGCCAGCAAAACAGGGCAGGATGGCTACACCTTC.

The rearrangement joins TRBV6-5 to TRBJ1-1, with D perhaps TRBD1 (5 bases). Between the trimmed V and J ends, which lost 0 bases and 4 bases, there was a span of 12 bases. Germline V CDR1 and CDR2: MNHEY, SVGAGI. The CDR3 runs 15 residues. The DNA for the CDR3 is TGTGCCAGCAGTTACTCTCGGCAGGGTCTCACTGAAGCTTTCTTT. Translated: CASSYSRQGLTEAFF.

The V call is TRBV5-1, the J call TRBJ2-5; TRBD2 is a possible D gene (6 bases). V lost 5 bases to trimming and J lost 1 base, with 12 bases between them. This CDR3 is built from 14 residues. Germline assignment: CDR1 SGHRS and CDR2 YFSETQ. The CDR3 coding sequence is TGCGCCAGCAGTGGGACGGGACTCCAAGAGACCCAGTACTTC. Amino acid sequence: CASSGTGLQETQYF.

V is TRBV7-9 and J is TRBJ2-7; 7 nucleotides match TRBD1. The CDR3 spans 14 residues. CDR1 is SEHNR and CDR2 is FQNEAQ in the germline V gene (reference sequence). Trimming took 3 bases from V and 6 from J; bases not matched to a gene: 8. The CDR3 bases are TGTGCCAGCAGCTTGCAACTCGGGACAGCCGAGCAGTACTTC. Translated: CASSLQLGTAEQYF.

A few counts support this clone. The J gene is TRBJ1-5, the V gene TRBV7-9, with D uncertain. Trimming removed 1 base at V and 4 bases at J, with 8 bases between. This CDR3 has 14 residues. Per germline, CDR1 SEHNR and CDR2 FQNEAQ (reference sequence). CDR3 in DNA: TGTGCCAGCAGCTTAGATGAGACAAATCAGCCCCAGCATTTT. This encodes CASSLDETNQPQHF.

The V gene is TRBV5-1, the J gene TRBJ1-1, with TRBD1 as a possible D gene (6 bases). The germline CDR1 and CDR2 sequences are SGHRS and YFSETQ. V shed 6 bases and J shed 1 base, with 10 bases lying between them. The CDR3 is 13 amino acids. Here the CDR3 reads CASKGDKNTEAFF. CDR3 in DNA: TGCGCCAGCAAAGGGGACAAGAACACTGAAGCTTTCTTT. The full variable domain, in which reference TRBV5-1 and TRBJ1-1 provide the parts outside the CDR3, is KAGVTQTPRYLIKTRGQQVTLSCSPISGHRSVSWYQQTPGQGLQFLFEYFSETQRNKGNFPGRFSGRQFSNSRSEMNVSTLELGDSALYLCASKGDKNTEAFFGQGTRLTVV.

V and J are TRBV18 and TRBJ2-1, with TRBD1 matching 9 bases. The length of the CDR3 is 15 residues. Germline CDR1 and CDR2: KGHSH and LQKENI. Trimming at V came to 4 bases and at J to 9 bases, leaving 10 bases not matched to a gene. This CDR3 is CASSHPGQGGGEQFF. CDR3 nucleotides: TGTGCCAGCTCACACCCGGGACAGGGTGGTGGTGAGCAGTTCTTC. Full variable domain (remainder filled in from reference TRBV18 and TRBJ2-1): NAGVMQNPRHLVRRRGQEARLRCSPMKGHSHVYWYRQLPEEGLKFMVYLQKENIIDESGMPKERFSAEFPKEGPSILRIQQVVRGDSAAYFCASSHPGQGGGEQFFGPGTRLTVL.

This clone came up once. The chain employs TRBV4-2 and TRBJ2-1; 10 nucleotides align to TRBD2. From germline, CDR1 is LGHNA and CDR2 YNFKEQ. This CDR3 comprises 17 residues. The V and J ends lost 4 bases and 6 bases, in that order; junction bases with no gene match: 12. In DNA form, the CDR3 reads TGTGCCAGCAGCCCCCCCGTCCTAGCGGGGGTGGGCAATGAGCAGTTCTTC. It encodes CASSPPVLAGVGNEQFF.

This clone was seen once. This chain joins TRBV6-1 and TRBJ2-2, with no clear D. The V end lost 7 bases, the J end lost 6 bases, and 6 bases lay between the germline ends. Per the germline V gene, CDR1 is MNHNS and CDR2 is SASEGT. This CDR3 spans 11 amino acids. The CDR3 reads CASNYSGELFF. DNA for the CDR3: TGTGCCAGCAATTACTCCGGGGAGCTGTTTTTT.

This chain links TRBV10-1 with TRBJ2-3; D ambiguous. In germline, CDR1 is WNHNN, CDR2 SYGVQD (reference sequence). The CDR3 runs to 12 residues. Trimming left V 1 base short and J 4 bases short, with 3 bases between. The CDR3 loop is CASSEYSDTQYF. Here the CDR3 DNA reads TGCGCCAGCAGTGAGTACTCAGATACGCAGTATTTT.

V and J are TRBV7-9 and TRBJ2-7; a possible D gene is TRBD1 (7 bases). The germline V gene has CDR1 SEHNR and CDR2 FQNEAQ (reference sequence). Trimming took off 6 bases at V and 2 bases at J, with 14 bases between the two ends. The CDR3 spans 14 residues. CDR3 nucleotide sequence: TGTGCCAGCAGGCGGGACAGTTTAACCTACGAGCAGTACTTC. Translated, it gives CASRRDSLTYEQYF.

This chain joins TRBV13 and TRBJ2-1, with a tentative D call TRBD1 (5 bases). This CDR3 has 15 residues. Trimming stripped 2 bases from V and 0 bases from J, with 8 bases between. Germline lookup yields CDR1 PRHDT and CDR2 FYEKMQ (reference sequence). For the CDR3, the DNA is TGTGCCAGCAGCTTACGGACAAACTCCTACAATGAGCAGTTCTTC. Amino acid sequence: CASSLRTNSYNEQFF. Looking up the rest from reference TRBV13 and TRBJ2-1 gives the full variable domain: AAGVIQSPRHLIKEKRETATLKCYPIPRHDTVYWYQQGPGQDPQFLISFYEKMQSDKGSIPDRFSAQQFSDYHSELNMSSLELGDSALYFCASSLRTNSYNEQFFGPGTRLTVL.

In its sample, this clone was seen once. The chain couples TRBV7-8 to TRBJ2-7; D is possibly TRBD1 (6 bases). Trimming cost V 1 base and J 4 bases, with 14 bases left between them. Germline loops: CDR1 SGHVS, CDR2 FQNEAQ. This CDR3 spans 15 amino acids. The CDR3 loop is CASSLVRTDSYEQYF. The DNA for the CDR3 is TGTGCCAGCAGCTTAGTCCGGACAGATTCATACGAGCAGTACTTC.

The chain has TRBV28 and TRBJ1-5; maybe TRBD1 (6 bases). This CDR3 has 15 amino acids. Germline values: CDR1 MDHEN, CDR2 SYDVKM. V was clipped by 7 bases and J by 0 bases, with 13 bases between them. This CDR3 reads CASTPDRISNQPQHF. The DNA of the CDR3 is TGTGCCAGCACTCCCGACAGGATTAGCAATCAGCCCCAGCATTTT.

This chain links TRBV2 with TRBJ1-1; perhaps TRBD1 as D (5 bases). Per the germline V gene, CDR1 is SNHLY and CDR2 is FYNNEI. V was clipped by 0 bases and J by 8 bases, with 10 bases between them. This CDR3 contains 13 residues. The CDR3 nucleotides read TGTGCCAGCAGTGAAGCGCTGGCAGGGGAAGCTTTCTTT. Amino acid sequence: CASSEALAGEAFF.

A single count supports this clone. This chain connects TRBV29-1 to TRBJ2-7, with 9 positions matching TRBD1. Trimming at V came to 0 bases and at J to 2 bases, leaving 5 bases not matched to a gene. The CDR3 totals 15 residues. The germline gives CDR1 SQVTM, CDR2 ANQGSEA. CDR3 amino acids: CSVEERDREPYEQYF. CDR3 sequence (DNA): TGCAGCGTTGAAGAACGGGACAGGGAACCCTACGAGCAGTACTTC.

Comments on this clone: It is unclear where the CDR3 begins or ends on the DNA, so no DNA is shown, and the CDR3 is as TCRdb lists it. The V call is TRBV7-9, the J call TRBJ2-3; TRBD1 is taken as the D call from the table, unchecked against the DNA. CDR1 SEHNR and CDR2 FQNEAQ come from the germline V gene (reference sequence). Ends included, the CDR3 has 13 residues. The CDR3 spells CASSFGPGQTQYF.

This clone was observed a handful of times. The V gene is TRBV5-4, the J gene TRBJ2-3; the D gene is possibly TRBD2 (5 bases). V lost 4 bases and J 6 bases, leaving 18 bases between the germline ends. The germline gives CDR1 SGHNT, CDR2 YYREEE (reference sequence). The CDR3 has 15 residues. This CDR3 reads CASSPEGDSRDTQYF. The CDR3 coding sequence is TGTGCCAGCAGCCCTGAGGGAGATTCTAGGGATACGCAGTATTTT.

The V and J genes are TRBV28 and TRBJ1-5; 7 bases are a match to TRBD1. V was pared by 9 bases and J by 4 bases, with 6 bases of the junction left unmatched. The germline V gene has CDR1 MDHEN and CDR2 SYDVKM. The CDR3 is made up of 13 amino acids. The CDR3 nucleotides are TGTGCCAGTTGTGACAGGGAGAATCAGCCCCAGCATTTT. Protein product: CASCDRENQPQHF.

There are a few counts of this clone. The chain recombines TRBV12-2 with TRBJ2-7; TRBD2, as called in the table, went unchecked against the DNA. TRBV12-2 is an annotated pseudogene. The CDR3 has 17 amino acids. CDR3 in amino acids: CASRSCSTGRPSYEQYF. The CDR3 nucleotides are TGTGCAAGTCGCTCCTGTAGCACCGGGAGGCCCTCCTACGAGCAGTACTTC.

This clone was observed once. This chain's CDR3 is CASSQVEGGDVYSNQPQHF. The CDR3 nucleotides are TGTGCCAGCAGCCAAGTAGAAGGAGGGGACGTCTATAGCAATCAGCCCCAGCATTTT. V and J are TRBV4-2 and TRBJ1-5; D possibly corresponds to TRBD1 (5 bases). The CDR3 sequence is 19 residues long. CDR1 is LGHNA and CDR2 is YNFKEQ in the germline V gene. Trimming stripped 1 base from V and 0 bases from J, with 19 bases between.